Below, 16 T cell receptor beta chains from the same sample are listed, as sequenced in a study of T cell responses to AZD1222 COVID-19 vaccine. Clones were read by immunoSEQ multiplex PCR, and TCRdb kept only the in-frame ones, dropping some. The profile shows tens of thousands of clones, roughly 90% of them singletons. Here the sequenced sample was peripheral blood, taken 28 days after the second AZD1222 dose. These receptors were obtained from an adult who received the AZD1222 COVID-19 vaccine.

In nucleotides, the CDR3 is TGTGCCAGCAGCCTAACTAGCGGGGCCCACAATGAGCAGTTCTTC. This gives the protein CASSLTSGAHNEQFF. The rearrangement joins TRBV7-9 to TRBJ2-1; TRBD2 aligns across 10 bases. CDR3 size: 15 residues. V lost 5 bases and J lost 5; bases outside the gene matches: 6. CDR1 and CDR2 (germline): SEHNR, FQNEAQ (reference sequence). Complete variable domain (other parts from reference TRBV7-9 and TRBJ2-1): DTGVSQNPRHKITKRGQNVTFRCDPISEHNRLYWYRQTLGQGPEFLTYFQNEAQLEKSRLLSDRFSAERPKGSFSTLEIQRTEQGDSAMYLCASSLTSGAHNEQFFGPGTRLTVL.

The chain has TRBV15 and TRBJ2-3; 15 nucleotides line up with TRBD2. The CDR3 contains 15 residues. Trimming took 11 bases from V and 2 from J; bases not matched to a gene: 5. Germline values: CDR1 LNHNV, CDR2 YYDKDF (reference sequence). CDR3 nucleotide sequence: TGTGCCGGGGGGACTAGCGGGAGGCACACAGATACGCAGTATTTT. Its translation is CAGGTSGRHTDTQYF.

The genes are TRBV25-1 and TRBJ1-2; 9 nucleotides match TRBD1. The CDR3 is 14 amino acids. Germline V gene sequence: CDR1 MGHDK, CDR2 SYGVNS. With V trimmed by 4 bases and J by 6 bases, 6 bases remained unmatched. The CDR3 region is CASSARTGVDGYTF. CDR3 bases: TGTGCCAGCAGTGCGCGGACAGGGGTGGATGGCTACACCTTC.

The chain is built from TRBV19 and TRBJ2-7; D may be TRBD1 (6 bases). V dropped 5 bases and J dropped 4 bases, with 12 bases sitting between them. This CDR3 is 13 amino acids long. In germline, CDR1 is LNHDA, CDR2 SQIVND (reference sequence). CDR3 sequence: CASSQGQSYEQYF. For the CDR3, the DNA is TGTGCCAGTAGTCAAGGACAGTCGTACGAGCAGTACTTC.

V usage is TRBV28 and J usage is TRBJ1-2; 8 nucleotides line up with TRBD1. The germline V gene has CDR1 MDHEN and CDR2 SYDVKM. This CDR3 spans 15 amino acids. Unmatched junction bases numbered 12, after V lost 5 bases and J lost 7 bases. The CDR3 loop reads CASSLTTGTGFGYTF. The CDR3 nucleotides are TGTGCCAGCAGTCTCACCACCGGGACAGGCTTTGGCTACACCTTC.

The chain joins TRBV19 to TRBJ2-7, with TRBD2 matching 7 bases. Trimming took 5 bases from V and 2 from J; bases not matched to a gene: 6. CDR3 length equals 14 residues. The germline V gene has CDR1 LNHDA and CDR2 SQIVND (reference sequence). CDR3 in DNA: TGTGCCAGTAGTCGGCAGAGCGGGGCCTACGAGCAGTACTTC. Encoded protein: CASSRQSGAYEQYF.

This chain connects TRBV19 to TRBJ1-2, with a tentative D call TRBD1 (6 bases). The CDR3 has 14 amino acids. The V end lost 5 bases, the J end lost 7 bases, and 17 bases lay between the germline ends. Germline V gene data show CDR1 as LNHDA and CDR2 as SQIVND (reference sequence). The CDR3 bases are TGTGCCAGTAGTCTCCTGAGGGGGGTCGGTGGCTACACCTTC. Protein: CASSLLRGVGGYTF.

The chain carries TRBV6-1 and TRBJ2-7, with D unclear. The V end lost 7 bases, the J end lost 1 base, and 5 bases lay between the germline ends. The V gene's germline CDR1 is MNHNS and CDR2 SASEGT. CDR3 length: 11 residues. DNA for the CDR3: TGTGCCAGCATGTCATCCTACGAGCAGTACGTC. Residues: CASMSSYEQYV.

J is TRBJ2-3 and V is TRBV9, with unresolved D. Looked up from germline, CDR1 is SGDLS and CDR2 is YYNGEE. V lost 1 base to trimming and J lost 2 bases, with 11 bases between them. The CDR3 extends over 15 amino acids. This chain's CDR3 is CASSVSPAFTDTQYF. CDR3 nucleotide sequence: TGTGCCAGCAGCGTATCCCCCGCGTTCACAGATACGCAGTATTTT.

This chain joins TRBV15 and TRBJ2-5; weak D call: TRBD1 (6 bases). Germline lookup yields CDR1 LNHNV and CDR2 YYDKDF (reference sequence). CDR3 length equals 15 residues. With 1 base removed from V and 3 bases from J, the gap between germline ends came to 12 bases. The chain's CDR3 is CATSRVGQGKETQYF. The CDR3 DNA sequence: TGTGCCACCAGCAGAGTTGGGCAGGGGAAAGAGACCCAGTACTTC.

The chain is built from TRBV3-1 (or the pseudogene TRBV3-2) and TRBJ2-7; the match to TRBD1 covers 10 bases. The CDR3 loop spans 14 amino acids. The germline gives CDR1 LGHDT, CDR2 YNNKEL (reference sequence). The ends lost 3 bases at V and 3 bases at J; junction bases unmatched: 2. CDR3 in amino acids: CASSQGQGRYEQYF. In DNA form, the CDR3 reads TGTGCCAGCAGCCAGGGACAGGGGCGCTACGAGCAGTACTTC.

The genes are TRBV5-1 and TRBJ1-4, with TRBD1 identical over 7 bases. V shed 6 bases and J 0 bases; nucleotides not matched to a gene: 5. The CDR3 has 15 amino acids. In germline, CDR1 is SGHRS, CDR2 YFSETQ. The CDR3 DNA follows: TGCGCCAGCATGTTTCAGGGGGCAACTAATGAAAAACTGTTTTTT. The encoded protein is CASMFQGATNEKLFF.

This rearrangement joins TRBV7-2 to TRBJ2-5; 7 bases fit TRBD1. Unmatched junction bases numbered 5, after V lost 5 bases and J lost 2 bases. This CDR3 region has 14 residues. Per germline, CDR1 SGHTA and CDR2 FQGNSA. The CDR3 sequence is CASSRRDRQETQYF. The CDR3 nucleotides are TGTGCCAGCAGCCGTCGGGACAGACAAGAGACCCAGTACTTC. Looking up the rest from reference TRBV7-2 and TRBJ2-5 gives the full variable domain: GAGVSQSPSNKVTEKGKDVELRCDPISGHTALYWYRQSLGQGLEFLIYFQGNSAPDKSGLPSDRFSAERTGGSVSTLTIQRTQQEDSAVYLCASSRRDRQETQYFGPGTRLLVL.

This clone turned up a few times. The CDR3 sequence: CASSSTVDYEQYF. The CDR3 region has the DNA TGTGCCAGCAGCTCGACAGTGGACTACGAGCAGTACTTC. The chain has TRBV5-6 and TRBJ2-7; TRBD1 might be the D (5 bases). Per germline, CDR1 SGHDT and CDR2 YYEEEE. The CDR3 has 13 residues. V was shortened by 3 bases and J by 3 bases, with 10 bases between the two germline ends.

J is TRBJ2-5 and V is TRBV6-2 or TRBV6-3; D possibly corresponds to TRBD2 (5 bases). Germline loops: CDR1 MNHEY, CDR2 SVGEGT. This CDR3 region has 14 residues. The ends were cut back, 5 bases at V and 2 bases at J, with 12 bases in the middle. CDR3 sequence: CASSGTGKQETQYF. The CDR3 DNA reads TGTGCCAGCAGTGGCACGGGGAAGCAAGAGACCCAGTACTTC.

The gene calls are TRBV7-8 and TRBJ1-1; perhaps TRBD1 as D (6 bases). The ends were cut back, 5 bases at V and 0 bases at J, with 13 bases in the middle. CDR1 and CDR2 from the germline V gene are SGHVS and FQNEAQ. The CDR3 consists of 15 residues. The CDR3 DNA is TGTGCCAGCAGCCCTGGGGGCACGGTGAACACTGAAGCTTTCTTT. Translating it yields CASSPGGTVNTEAFF.